This entry lists 5 T cell receptor beta chains sequenced from one sample in a study of graft-versus-host responses after intestinal transplantation (dated by TCRdb to the early 2020s). Their specific antigens are unknown. Sample time point, as interpreted from the label and publication: cells obtained before transplantation from donor or recipient. The library was built by means of the immunoSEQ multiplex PCR assay. Drawn from immuneACCESS, this table holds only the in-frame rearrangements with V and J called that TCRdb kept. Clones are partly lost; checked studies trace under half to an unresolved V gene and leave the rest unexplained. For this sample there are 130,000 or so clones; around 94% appear just once. Around 0.15% of the sample comes from the top ten. Specimen: unstimulated CD4+ T cells sorted from spleen or lymph node cells, collected before intestinal transplant. These receptors were collected from a human donor who received an intestinal transplant.

The genes are TRBV5-4 and TRBJ2-3, with 8 bases lining up with TRBD2. The J segment lost 0 bases and the V segment lost 0 bases, leaving 3 bases of the junction unmatched. The CDR3 is made up of 16 amino acids. Germline values: CDR1 SGHNT, CDR2 YYREEE (reference sequence). This CDR3 reads CASSLAQRGSTDTQYF. The CDR3 DNA follows: TGTGCCAGCAGCTTGGCCCAGCGGGGGAGCACAGATACGCAGTATTTT.

A single count supports this clone. The chain joins TRBV5-5 to TRBJ2-1; no definite D call. CDR3 size: 14 residues. The V gene lost 2 bases and the J gene lost 2 bases, with 8 bases spanning the gap. Germline CDR1 reads SGHKS; CDR2 reads YYEKEE (reference sequence). CDR3 region: CASSFLGAYNEQFF. In nucleotides, the CDR3 is TGTGCCAGCAGCTTCCTTGGGGCCTACAATGAGCAGTTCTTC.

The chain combines TRBV14 with TRBJ2-2; D gene unclear. The CDR3 is 16 amino acids. With 0 bases removed from V and 1 base from J, the gap between germline ends came to 9 bases. Germline V gene lookup returns CDR1 SGHDN and CDR2 FVKESK. This CDR3 reads CASSQENRMNTGELFF. DNA for the CDR3: TGTGCCAGCAGCCAAGAAAACAGAATGAACACCGGGGAGCTGTTTTTT.

The chain carries TRBV6-1 and TRBJ1-6; a possible D gene is TRBD1 (5 bases). The V end lost 6 bases, the J end lost 6 bases, and 15 bases lay between the germline ends. CDR3 length: 15 residues. Germline loops: CDR1 MNHNS, CDR2 SASEGT. CDR3 sequence: CASRPSGLTNSPLHF. The DNA for the CDR3 is TGTGCCAGCAGACCATCGGGACTTACTAATTCACCCCTCCACTTT.

The gene calls are TRBV5-5 and TRBJ1-4; 7 bases line up with TRBD1. Germline CDR1 is SGHKS and CDR2 is YYEKEE (reference sequence). The V segment lost 2 bases and the J segment 4 bases; nucleotides outside the gene matches: 2. The CDR3 runs 14 residues. As DNA, the CDR3 is TGTGCCAGCAGCTTCGCAGGGGGTAATGAAAAACTGTTTTTT. Residues: CASSFAGGNEKLFF.